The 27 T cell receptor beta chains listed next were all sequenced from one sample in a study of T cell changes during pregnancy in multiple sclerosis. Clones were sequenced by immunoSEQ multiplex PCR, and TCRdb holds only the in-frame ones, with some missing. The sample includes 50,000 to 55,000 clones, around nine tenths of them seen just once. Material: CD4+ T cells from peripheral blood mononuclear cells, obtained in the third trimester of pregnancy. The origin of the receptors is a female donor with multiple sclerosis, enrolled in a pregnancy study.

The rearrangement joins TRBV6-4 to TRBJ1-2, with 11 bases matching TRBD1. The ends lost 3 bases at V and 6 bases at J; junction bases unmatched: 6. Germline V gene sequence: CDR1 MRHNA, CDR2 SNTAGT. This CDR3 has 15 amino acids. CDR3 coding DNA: TGTGCCAGCAGTGATGGGACAGGGGGTCCCCATGGCTACACCTTC. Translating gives CASSDGTGGPHGYTF.

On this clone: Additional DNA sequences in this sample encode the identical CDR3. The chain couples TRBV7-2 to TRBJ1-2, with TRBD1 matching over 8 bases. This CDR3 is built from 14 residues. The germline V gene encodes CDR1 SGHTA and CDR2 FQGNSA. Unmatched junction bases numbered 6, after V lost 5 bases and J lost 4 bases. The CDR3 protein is CASSPGQGGYGYTF. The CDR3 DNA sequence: TGTGCCAGCAGCCCAGGACAGGGTGGCTATGGCTACACCTTC.

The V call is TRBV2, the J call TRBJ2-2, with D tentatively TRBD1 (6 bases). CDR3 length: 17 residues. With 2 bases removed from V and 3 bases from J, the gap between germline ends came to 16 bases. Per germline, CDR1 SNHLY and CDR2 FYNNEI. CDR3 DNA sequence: TGTGCCAGCAGTGAACGAACCGGGACAAAACACACCGGGGAGCTGTTTTTT. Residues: CASSERTGTKHTGELFF.

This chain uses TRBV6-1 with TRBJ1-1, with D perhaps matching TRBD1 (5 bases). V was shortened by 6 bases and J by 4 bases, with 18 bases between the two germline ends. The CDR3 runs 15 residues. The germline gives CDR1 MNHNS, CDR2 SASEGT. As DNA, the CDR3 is TGTGCCAGCAGCTACCCCCTTGGGGGGTCCACTGAAGCTTTCTTT. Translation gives CASSYPLGGSTEAFF.

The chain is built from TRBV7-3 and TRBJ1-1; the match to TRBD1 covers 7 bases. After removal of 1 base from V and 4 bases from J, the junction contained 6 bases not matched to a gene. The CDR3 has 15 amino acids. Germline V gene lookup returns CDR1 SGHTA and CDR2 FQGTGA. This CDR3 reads CASSLRTGPTTEAFF. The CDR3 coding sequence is TGTGCCAGCAGCTTAAGGACAGGACCTACCACTGAAGCTTTCTTT.

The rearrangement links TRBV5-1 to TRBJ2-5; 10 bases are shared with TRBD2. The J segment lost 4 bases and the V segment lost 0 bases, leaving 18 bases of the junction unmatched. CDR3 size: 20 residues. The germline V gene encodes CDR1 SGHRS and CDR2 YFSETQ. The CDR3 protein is CASSLGLTGRKRGGTETQYF. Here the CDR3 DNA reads TGCGCCAGCAGCTTGGGGTTAACGGGTCGGAAGCGGGGGGGCACAGAGACCCAGTACTTC.

For the CDR3, the DNA is TGTGCCAGTAGTGCGGGACAGGGGGGATCCTACGAGCAGTACTTC. Its protein is CASSAGQGGSYEQYF. This chain uses TRBV19 with TRBJ2-7; 11 positions agree with TRBD1. The CDR3 covers 15 residues. The V and J ends lost 5 bases and 1 base, in that order; junction bases with no gene match: 4. The germline CDR1 and CDR2 sequences are LNHDA and SQIVND (reference sequence).

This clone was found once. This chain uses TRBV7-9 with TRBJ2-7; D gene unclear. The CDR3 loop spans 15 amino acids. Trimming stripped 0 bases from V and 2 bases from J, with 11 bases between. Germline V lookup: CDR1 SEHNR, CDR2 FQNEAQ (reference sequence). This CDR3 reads CASSLASRRTYEQYF. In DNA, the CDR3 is TGTGCCAGCAGCTTAGCGTCCCGGCGGACCTACGAGCAGTACTTC. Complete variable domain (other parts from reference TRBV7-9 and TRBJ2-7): DTGVSQNPRHKITKRGQNVTFRCDPISEHNRLYWYRQTLGQGPEFLTYFQNEAQLEKSRLLSDRFSAERPKGSFSTLEIQRTEQGDSAMYLCASSLASRRTYEQYFGPGTRLTVT.

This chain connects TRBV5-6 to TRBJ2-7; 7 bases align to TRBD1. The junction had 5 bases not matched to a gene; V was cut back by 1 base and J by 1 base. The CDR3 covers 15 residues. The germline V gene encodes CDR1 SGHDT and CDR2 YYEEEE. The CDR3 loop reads CASSLTGTASYEQYF. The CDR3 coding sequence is TGTGCCAGCAGCTTGACCGGGACAGCATCCTACGAGCAGTACTTC. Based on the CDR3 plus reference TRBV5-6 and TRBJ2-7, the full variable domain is DAGVTQSPTHLIKTRGQQVTLRCSPKSGHDTVSWYQQALGQGPQFIFQYYEEEERQRGNFPDRFSGHQFPNYSSELNVNALLLGDSALYLCASSLTGTASYEQYFGPGTRLTVT.

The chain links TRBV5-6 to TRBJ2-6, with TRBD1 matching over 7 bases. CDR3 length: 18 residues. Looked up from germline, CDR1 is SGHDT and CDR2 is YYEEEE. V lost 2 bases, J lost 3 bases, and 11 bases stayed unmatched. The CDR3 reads CASSLQQGRSFGANVLTF. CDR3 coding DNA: TGTGCCAGCAGCTTACAACAGGGGAGAAGCTTTGGGGCCAACGTCCTGACTTTC.

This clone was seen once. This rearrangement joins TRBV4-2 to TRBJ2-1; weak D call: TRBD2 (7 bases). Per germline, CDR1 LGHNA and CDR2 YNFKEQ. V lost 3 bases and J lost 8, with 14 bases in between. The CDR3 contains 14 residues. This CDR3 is CASSQRGPGDEQFF. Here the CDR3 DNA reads TGTGCCAGCAGCCAGCGGGGGCCTGGGGATGAGCAGTTCTTC.

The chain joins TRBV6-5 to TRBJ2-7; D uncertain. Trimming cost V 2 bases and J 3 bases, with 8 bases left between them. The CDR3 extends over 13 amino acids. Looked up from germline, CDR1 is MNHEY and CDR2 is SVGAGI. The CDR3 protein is CASSYTQDYEQYF. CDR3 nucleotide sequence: TGTGCCAGCAGTTACACACAAGACTACGAGCAGTACTTC.

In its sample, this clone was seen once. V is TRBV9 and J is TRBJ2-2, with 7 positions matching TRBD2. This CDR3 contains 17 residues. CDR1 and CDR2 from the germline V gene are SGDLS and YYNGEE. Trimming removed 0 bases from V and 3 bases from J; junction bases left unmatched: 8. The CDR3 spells CASSVASSGYHTGELFF. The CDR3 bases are TGTGCCAGCAGCGTAGCTTCTAGCGGTTATCACACCGGGGAGCTGTTTTTT.

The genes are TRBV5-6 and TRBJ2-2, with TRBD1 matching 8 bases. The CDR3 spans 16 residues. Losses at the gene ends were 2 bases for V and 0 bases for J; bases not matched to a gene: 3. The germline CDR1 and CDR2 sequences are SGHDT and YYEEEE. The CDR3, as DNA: TGTGCCAGCAGCTTTCCACAGGGGGCGAACACCGGGGAGCTGTTTTTT. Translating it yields CASSFPQGANTGELFF.

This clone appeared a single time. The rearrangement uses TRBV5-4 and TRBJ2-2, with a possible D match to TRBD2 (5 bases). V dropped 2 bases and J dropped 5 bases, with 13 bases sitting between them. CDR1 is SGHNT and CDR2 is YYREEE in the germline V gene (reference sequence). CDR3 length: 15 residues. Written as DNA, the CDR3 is TGTGCCAGCAGCTTTTCAACCCGGGGAACCGGGGAGCTGTTTTTT. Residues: CASSFSTRGTGELFF.

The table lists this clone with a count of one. The CDR3 nucleotides are TGTGCCAGCAGCACGGACTTTACAGATACGCAGTATTTT. This sequence encodes CASSTDFTDTQYF. V is TRBV7-3 and J is TRBJ2-3; D might be TRBD2 (5 bases). CDR3 length equals 13 residues. The V end lost 5 bases, the J end lost 3 bases, and 9 bases lay between the germline ends. CDR1 and CDR2 from the germline V gene are SGHTA and FQGTGA.

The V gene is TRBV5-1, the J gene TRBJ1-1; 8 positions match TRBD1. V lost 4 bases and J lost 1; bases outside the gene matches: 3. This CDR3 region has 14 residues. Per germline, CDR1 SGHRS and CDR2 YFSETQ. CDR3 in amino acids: CASSSQGANTEAFF. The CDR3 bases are TGCGCCAGCAGCAGCCAGGGGGCGAACACTGAAGCTTTCTTT.

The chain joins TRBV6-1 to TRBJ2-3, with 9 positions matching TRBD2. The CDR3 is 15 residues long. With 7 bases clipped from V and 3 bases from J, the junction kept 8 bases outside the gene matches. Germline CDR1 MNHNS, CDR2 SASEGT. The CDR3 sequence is CASTRSGGLTDTQYF. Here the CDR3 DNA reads TGTGCCAGCACTCGAAGCGGGGGGCTAACAGATACGCAGTATTTT.

The CDR3 is CASSTGNYGYTF. The DNA for the CDR3 is TGTGCCAGCAGCACAGGGAACTATGGCTACACCTTC. This chain joins TRBV27 and TRBJ1-2, with TRBD1 as a possible D gene (6 bases). CDR3 size: 12 residues. Germline assignment: CDR1 MNHEY and CDR2 SMNVEV (reference sequence). Trimming removed 6 bases at V and 2 bases at J, with 7 bases between.

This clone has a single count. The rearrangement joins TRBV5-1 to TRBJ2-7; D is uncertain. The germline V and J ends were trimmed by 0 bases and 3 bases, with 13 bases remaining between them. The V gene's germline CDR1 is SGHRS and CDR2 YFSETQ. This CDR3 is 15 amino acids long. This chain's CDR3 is CASSLVRGDLYEQYF. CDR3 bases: TGCGCCAGCAGCTTGGTCCGCGGAGATCTCTACGAGCAGTACTTC.

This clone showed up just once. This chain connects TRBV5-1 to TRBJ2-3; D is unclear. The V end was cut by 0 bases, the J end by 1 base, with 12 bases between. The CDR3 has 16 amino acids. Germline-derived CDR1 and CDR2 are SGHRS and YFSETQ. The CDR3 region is CASSLAGPRGTDTQYF. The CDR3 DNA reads TGCGCCAGCAGCTTGGCTGGCCCTCGTGGCACAGATACGCAGTATTTT.

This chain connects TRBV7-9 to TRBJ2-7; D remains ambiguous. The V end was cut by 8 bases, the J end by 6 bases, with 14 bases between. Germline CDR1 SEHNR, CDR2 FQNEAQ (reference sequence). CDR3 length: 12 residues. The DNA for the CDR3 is TGTGCCAGCGGCGAGGTATTAGGCGAGCAGTACTTC. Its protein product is CASGEVLGEQYF.

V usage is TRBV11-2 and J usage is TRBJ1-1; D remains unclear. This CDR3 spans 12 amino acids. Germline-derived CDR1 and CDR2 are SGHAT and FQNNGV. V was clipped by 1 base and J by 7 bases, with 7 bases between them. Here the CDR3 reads CASSLARSEAFF. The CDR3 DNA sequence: TGTGCCAGCAGCTTAGCTCGGAGTGAAGCTTTCTTT.

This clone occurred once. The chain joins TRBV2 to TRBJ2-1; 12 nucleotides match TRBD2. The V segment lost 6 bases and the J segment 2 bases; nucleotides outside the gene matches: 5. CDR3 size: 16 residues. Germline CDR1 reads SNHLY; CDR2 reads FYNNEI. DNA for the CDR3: TGTGCCAGCAGCCCAACTAGCGGGGGGCCCTACAATGAGCAGTTCTTC. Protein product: CASSPTSGGPYNEQFF.

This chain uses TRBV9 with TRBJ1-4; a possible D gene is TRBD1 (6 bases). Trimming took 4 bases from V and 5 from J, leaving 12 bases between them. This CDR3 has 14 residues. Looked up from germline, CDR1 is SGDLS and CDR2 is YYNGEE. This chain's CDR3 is CASSQGGANEKLFF. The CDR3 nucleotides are TGTGCCAGCAGCCAAGGGGGGGCGAATGAAAAACTGTTTTTT.

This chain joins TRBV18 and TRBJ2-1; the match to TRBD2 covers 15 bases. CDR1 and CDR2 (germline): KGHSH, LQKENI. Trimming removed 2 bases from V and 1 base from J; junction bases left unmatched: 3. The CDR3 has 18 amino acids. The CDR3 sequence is CASSPVGLAGGSYNEQFF. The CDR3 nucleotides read TGTGCCAGCTCACCAGTGGGACTAGCGGGGGGATCCTACAATGAGCAGTTCTTC.

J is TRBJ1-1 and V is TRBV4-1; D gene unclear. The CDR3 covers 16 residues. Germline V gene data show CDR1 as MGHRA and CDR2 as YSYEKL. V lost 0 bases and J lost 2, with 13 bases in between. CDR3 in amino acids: CASSQDFLEGNTEAFF. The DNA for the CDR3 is TGCGCCAGCAGCCAAGATTTTTTGGAGGGAAACACTGAAGCTTTCTTT.